In its sample, the clone carrying this T cell receptor beta chain was seen once. These data originate in a study of control samples from healthy donors and cancer patients. Some clones are missing from TCRdb's copy, which holds only in-frame ones; the method was immunoSEQ multiplex PCR. The table includes approximately 97,000 clones, roughly 90% detected once. Germline CDR1 MNHEY, CDR2 SVGAGI. Between the trimmed V and J ends, which lost 6 bases and 3 bases, there was a span of 14 bases. There are 14 residues in the CDR3. This chain links TRBV6-5 with TRBJ1-1; D might be TRBD1 (5 bases). The sample taken for sequencing was blood. The source of this sequence is a human donor in good health. The donor label of this sample is uncertain. The CDR3 sequence is CASSRGGGDTEAFF. DNA for the CDR3: TGTGCCAGCAGCCGCGGTGGGGGGGACACTGAAGCTTTCTTT.